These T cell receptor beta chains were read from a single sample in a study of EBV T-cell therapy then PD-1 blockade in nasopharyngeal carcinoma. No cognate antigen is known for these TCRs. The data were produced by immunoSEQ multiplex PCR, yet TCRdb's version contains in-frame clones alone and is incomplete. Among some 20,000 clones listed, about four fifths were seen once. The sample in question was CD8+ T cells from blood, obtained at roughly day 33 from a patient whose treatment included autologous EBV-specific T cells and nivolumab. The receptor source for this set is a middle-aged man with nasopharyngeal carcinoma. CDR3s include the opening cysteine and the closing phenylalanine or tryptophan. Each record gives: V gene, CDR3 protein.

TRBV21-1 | CASTTSATGRRFNEKLFF
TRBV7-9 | CASSLEGAGPSEQYF
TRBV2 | CASSEEFQVEKLFF
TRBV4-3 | CASSQAPASPSGANVLTF
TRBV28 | CASSFPGPYYGYTF
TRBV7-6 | CASSPAELAGLRDTGELFF
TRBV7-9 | CASSLGYRSYTF
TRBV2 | CASSYGQGYEQYF
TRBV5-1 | CASRLTSGASDTQYF
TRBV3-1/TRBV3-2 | CASSQAPVPLVEGADQPQHF
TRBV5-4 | CASSLSFLEGPGTEAFF
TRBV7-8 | CASSPSGGPGLGELFF
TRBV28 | CASSLSGQEINTGELFF
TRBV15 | CATSRDRLQGAYNEQFF
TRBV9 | CASSVGGGVNEKLFF
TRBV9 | CASSLRLGQTGELFF
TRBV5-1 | CASRPWWGASYNEQFF
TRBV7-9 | CASSLDQVEQFF
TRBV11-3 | CASSPGTSGGETQYF
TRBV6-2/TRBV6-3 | CASSYSGGELFF
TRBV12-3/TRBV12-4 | CASSPHLGLHF
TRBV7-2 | CASSFRGLGTDTQYF
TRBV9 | CASSVDGGELFF
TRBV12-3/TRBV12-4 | CASSGGFGEKLFF
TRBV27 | CASSSYGLAGETQYF
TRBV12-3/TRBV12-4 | CASRTADGYTF
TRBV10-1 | CASSPWASGGSPVTDTQYF
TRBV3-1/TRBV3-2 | CASSQGFLLAGGPDKNIQYF
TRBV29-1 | CSVRDRGGYGYTF
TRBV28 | CASTPSTSGGPISGANVLTF
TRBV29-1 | CSAVQDEKLFF
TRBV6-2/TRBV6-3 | CASSPLSRSAEQYF
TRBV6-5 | CASSYFGGSEAFF